These 4 T cell receptor beta chains share one sample of origin, sequenced in a study of T cells in Graves' hyperthyroidism and ophthalmopathy (dated by TCRdb to between 2018 and 2020). Libraries were constructed by multiplex PCR. For sequencing, an Illumina HiSeq 2000 was employed. The TCR beta CDR3 regions were amplified from RNA transcripts. The first round of RT-PCR for the TCR CDR3 was performed with the HTBI primer set and the Qiagen OneStep RT-PCR kit. TCRdb trimmed the raw reads at Q25, called clones with MiXCR and kept productive beta chains. One record per CDR3 amino acid sequence lists the most common genes and DNA. Present in this sample are tens of thousands of distinct CDR3 sequences, roughly 50% of which were seen just once. Jointly, the top ten make up 6.2% of the sample. The sequencing sample was made of blood. Receptors were obtained from a woman aged 45-65 years with Graves' hyperthyroidism that later progressed to Graves' ophthalmopathy.

This clonotype has a count of ten or more. The chain employs TRBV6-2 or TRBV6-3 and TRBJ2-3; D gene ambiguous. Per germline, CDR1 MNHEY and CDR2 SVGEGT. The V end was cut by 5 bases, the J end by 6 bases, with 9 bases between. This CDR3 spans 12 amino acids. The CDR3 protein is CASSTDTDTQYF. The CDR3 coding sequence is TGTGCCAGCAGTACCGACACGGATACGCAGTATTTT.

The chain links TRBV7-9 to TRBJ2-5; tentatively, D is TRBD1 (5 bases). The CDR3 is 13 residues long. Germline assignment: CDR1 SEHNR and CDR2 FQNEAQ (reference sequence). Trimming took off 3 bases at V and 1 base at J, with 6 bases between the two ends. The CDR3 spells CASSFRVQETQYF. CDR3 DNA: TGTGCCAGCAGCTTCAGGGTCCAAGAGACCCAGTACTTC.

This clonotype was detected many times. This chain joins TRBV12-3 or TRBV12-4 and TRBJ2-7; 8 bases are shared with TRBD2. Unmatched junction bases numbered 6, after V lost 5 bases and J lost 0 bases. The CDR3 totals 15 residues. CDR3 nucleotides: TGTGCCAGCAGTCTCCTAGCGGGCCCCTCCTACGAGCAGTACTTC. Amino acids: CASSLLAGPSYEQYF.

This chain joins TRBV5-6 and TRBJ1-5; D is uncertain. V gave up 0 bases and J gave up 11 bases, with 12 bases separating them. In germline, CDR1 is SGHDT, CDR2 YYEEEE. This CDR3 has 13 amino acids. In DNA form, the CDR3 reads TGTGCCAGCAGCTTGGATAGTCAAGAGACCCAGCATTTT. It specifies CASSLDSQETQHF. Full variable domain (missing parts from reference TRBV5-6 and TRBJ1-5): DAGVTQSPTHLIKTRGQQVTLRCSPKSGHDTVSWYQQALGQGPQFIFQYYEEEERQRGNFPDRFSGHQFPNYSSELNVNALLLGDSALYLCASSLDSQETQHFGDGTRLSIL.